This T cell receptor (beta chain) originates from a study of blood T cell repertoires in COVID-19. As for the study in general: The United States, Italy and Spain supplied acute and convalescent COVID-19 samples. Nucleic acid was either cDNA or gDNA, and it came from T cells, B-cell-depleted T cells, or PBMCs.

Germline lookup yields CDR1 ENHRY and CDR2 SYGVKD. V lost 4 bases, J lost 0 bases, and 7 bases lay in between. The CDR3 consists of 14 residues. Original data processing: Nucleated cell number was recorded as an estimate derived from reference gene primer amplification. The method was immunoSEQ multiplex PCR; TCRdb's version includes in-frame clones alone and lacks a portion of them. The DNA was the basis for D and trimming; V, J and clone size are from that table. This sample has more than 150,000 clones, with 84% found just once. Sequencing was performed on peripheral blood. The source is a human donor in a cohort sampled during active COVID-19. The J gene is TRBJ1-3, the V gene TRBV10-3; D call uncertain. In DNA form, the CDR3 reads TGTGCCATCAGTGGGAGATTCTCTGGAAACACCATATATTTT. This encodes CAISGRFSGNTIYF.